Following are 32 T cell receptor beta chains from one sample sequenced in a study of response to subunit inactivated influenza vaccine. TCRdb analysed the RT-PCR reads with MiXCR anew, one entry per CDR3 protein. The table lists hundreds of thousands of distinct CDR3 sequences, about 8% of them singletons. The material was PBMCs from blood, obtained 23 to 25 months after vaccination. These receptors were taken from a man aged 50-75 years who received an inactivated influenza vaccine.

Of note for this clonotype: The junction departs from the called germline gene at one end, perhaps through a read error. This chain uses TRBV12-3 or TRBV12-4 with TRBJ2-3, with 8 bases matching TRBD2. This CDR3 spans 19 amino acids. The CDR3 bases are TGTGCCTGCAGTCCCCGCCGTCGGCGGGGGGATTCGGGGACAGATACGCAGTATTTT. Translating it yields CACSPRRRRGDSGTDTQYF.

This clonotype was detected only a few times. The chain is built from TRBV5-6 and TRBJ2-3; TRBD1 or TRBD2 may be the D gene (5 bases each). The CDR3 is made up of 12 amino acids. Germline V gene sequence: CDR1 SGHDT, CDR2 YYEEEE. Between the trimmed V and J ends, which lost 3 bases and 15 bases, there was a span of 17 bases. The chain's CDR3 is CASSSRGSRVYF. The DNA for the CDR3 is TGTGCCAGCAGCTCGAGGGGTAGTCGGGTTTATTTT.

The V call is TRBV6-2 or TRBV6-3, the J call TRBJ2-7, with 9 bases that match TRBD1. After removal of 4 bases from V and 5 bases from J, the junction contained 15 bases not matched to a gene. Germline V gives CDR1 MNHEY, CDR2 SVGEGT. The CDR3 consists of 17 residues. The CDR3 bases are TGTGCCAGCAGTTCACACCCCACAGGGGGCGGCAAGAACGAGCAGTACTTC. Translated: CASSSHPTGGGKNEQYF.

This clonotype was counted a few times. CDR3 nucleotide sequence: TGTGCCAGCAGTGAATATGGGGCGGGCCCGAGTGTGGAGCAGTACTTC. Translation gives CASSEYGAGPSVEQYF. The chain links TRBV11-2 to TRBJ2-7; D is perhaps TRBD1 or TRBD2 (5 bases each). Trimming left V 6 bases short and J 7 bases short, with 25 bases between. This CDR3 region has 16 residues. The germline CDR1 and CDR2 sequences are SGHAT and FQNNGV.

This clonotype was seen ten or more times. The rearrangement uses TRBV5-1 and TRBJ2-2, with TRBD1 matching 10 bases. The CDR3 extends over 18 amino acids. The V and J ends lost 3 bases and 0 bases, in that order; junction bases with no gene match: 8. Germline values: CDR1 SGHRS, CDR2 YFSETQ. In nucleotides, the CDR3 is TGCGCCAGCAGCTCAATGGGACAGGGGCGTACGAACACCGGGGAGCTGTTTTTT. It specifies CASSSMGQGRTNTGELFF.

This chain joins TRBV2 and TRBJ2-7; TRBD1 matches at 8 bases. The CDR3 length is 14 residues. CDR1 is SNHLY, CDR2 FYNNEI, per germline. V gave up 6 bases and J gave up 1 base; unmatched junction bases: 5. The CDR3 DNA sequence: TGTGCCAGCAGATCGCAGGGGGCTTCCTACGAGCAGTACTTC. Translation gives CASRSQGASYEQYF. Full variable domain (rest looked up from reference TRBV2 and TRBJ2-7): EPEVTQTPSHQVTQMGQEVILRCVPISNHLYFYWYRQILGQKVEFLVSFYNNEISEKSEIFDDQFSVERPDGSNFTLKIRSTKLEDSAMYFCASRSQGASYEQYFGPGTRLTVT.

A few counts support this clonotype. This chain uses TRBV5-6 with TRBJ1-2; the D gene is possibly TRBD1 (5 bases). This CDR3 has 14 residues. Germline CDR1 reads SGHDT; CDR2 reads YYEEEE. Between the trimmed V and J ends, which lost 4 bases and 4 bases, there was a span of 14 bases. The CDR3 protein is CASSPAGGSYGYTF. CDR3 nucleotide sequence: TGTGCCAGCAGCCCCGCGGGGGGAAGCTATGGCTACACCTTC.

V is TRBV3-1 and J is TRBJ2-1; the match to TRBD1 covers 10 bases. The V and J ends lost 5 bases and 7 bases, in that order; junction bases with no gene match: 17. The CDR3 is 18 amino acids. Germline loops: CDR1 LGHDT, CDR2 YNNKEL (reference sequence). The CDR3 is CASSKQVPGTGVVNEQFF. CDR3 sequence (DNA): TGTGCCAGCAGCAAGCAGGTCCCCGGGACAGGGGTGGTTAATGAGCAGTTCTTC.

The table lists this clonotype with a few counts. V gene TRBV20-1 combines with J gene TRBJ1-1; the D gene is possibly TRBD1 (6 bases). CDR1 and CDR2 (germline): DFQATT, SNEGSKA (reference sequence). The CDR3 totals 14 residues. The V end was cut by 1 base, the J end by 7 bases, with 16 bases between. CDR3 in amino acids: CSARVSTGPLEAFF. The CDR3 region has the DNA TGCAGTGCTAGAGTATCGACAGGACCCCTTGAAGCTTTCTTT.

This chain joins TRBV4-3 and TRBJ2-6; D not certain. Germline loops: CDR1 LGHNA, CDR2 YSLEER. The CDR3 has 16 residues. Trimming shortened V by 1 base and J by 3 bases, and 10 bases separated the two germline ends. The CDR3 coding sequence is TGCGCCAGCAGCCAAGGGTCTCCCAGTGGGGCCAACGTCCTGACTTTC. Encoded protein: CASSQGSPSGANVLTF.

This clonotype was detected a few times. The rearrangement joins TRBV28 to TRBJ2-5; no clear D gene. Trimming cost V 2 bases and J 5 bases, with 9 bases left between them. Germline CDR1 is MDHEN and CDR2 is SYDVKM. This CDR3 region has 13 residues. DNA for the CDR3: TGTGCCAGCAGTTTAGCTAGGGTGGAGACCCAGTACTTC. Translated, it gives CASSLARVETQYF.

This clonotype has a count of ten or more. This chain connects TRBV29-1 to TRBJ2-5; tentative D call: TRBD2 (5 bases). Germline CDR1 reads SQVTM; CDR2 reads ANQGSEA. The CDR3 extends over 14 amino acids. V was shortened by 5 bases and J by 1 base, with 14 bases between the two germline ends. This CDR3 reads CSVRRGNSQETQYF. The CDR3 region has the DNA TGCAGCGTTCGGAGAGGGAACAGCCAAGAGACCCAGTACTTC.

This chain joins TRBV20-1 and TRBJ2-5, with 8 bases lining up with TRBD2. J gave up 5 bases and V 6 bases, and 17 bases lay outside the gene matches. Germline loops: CDR1 DFQATT, CDR2 SNEGSKA (reference sequence). CDR3 size: 16 residues. In DNA, the CDR3 is TGCAGTGCGCCCGACATAGCGGGAAGCCTTCGGGAGACCCAGTACTTC. Residues: CSAPDIAGSLRETQYF.

This clonotype was counted only a few times. The CDR3: CASSSPAGVTDTQYF. In DNA form, the CDR3 reads TGTGCCAGCAGTTCCCCCGCGGGAGTCACAGATACGCAGTATTTT. This rearrangement joins TRBV28 to TRBJ2-3, with TRBD2 matching 7 bases. The junction had 6 bases not matched to a gene; V was cut back by 4 bases and J by 2 bases. CDR1 and CDR2 (germline): MDHEN, SYDVKM. CDR3 length: 15 residues.

This clonotype showed up just a few times. This chain uses TRBV10-2 with TRBJ2-5; 11 bases line up with TRBD2. Looked up from germline, CDR1 is WSHSY and CDR2 is SAAADI. V lost 3 bases and J lost 4; bases outside the gene matches: 7. The CDR3 loop spans 16 amino acids. CDR3 in amino acids: CASSELGLAGGETQYF. CDR3 nucleotide sequence: TGCGCCAGCAGTGAACTTGGGCTAGCGGGGGGAGAGACCCAGTACTTC.

The chain is built from TRBV5-6 and TRBJ2-1; possibly TRBD1 for D (6 bases). Trimming stripped 3 bases from V and 8 bases from J, with 12 bases between. In germline, CDR1 is SGHDT, CDR2 YYEEEE. The CDR3 spans 13 residues. CDR3 coding DNA: TGTGCCAGCAGCTCCCTACAGGGAGATGAGCAGTTCTTC. As protein: CASSSLQGDEQFF.

The chain employs TRBV5-1 and TRBJ2-7, with D hard to call. Between the trimmed V and J ends, which lost 0 bases and 9 bases, there was a span of 13 bases. The CDR3 runs 13 residues. The germline CDR1 and CDR2 sequences are SGHRS and YFSETQ. The CDR3 protein is CASSLEDLARQYF. The CDR3 DNA is TGCGCCAGCAGCTTGGAGGACCTCGCGAGGCAGTACTTC. The variable domain in full, with the rest retrieved from reference TRBV5-1 and TRBJ2-7, is KAGVTQTPRYLIKTRGQQVTLSCSPISGHRSVSWYQQTPGQGLQFLFEYFSETQRNKGNFPGRFSGRQFSNSRSEMNVSTLELGDSALYLCASSLEDLARQYFGPGTRLTVT.

J is TRBJ2-1 and V is TRBV11-2; a possible D gene is TRBD1 (5 bases). Between the trimmed V and J ends, which lost 5 bases and 6 bases, there was a span of 11 bases. CDR1 is SGHAT, CDR2 FQNNGV, per germline. CDR3 length equals 13 residues. As DNA, the CDR3 is TGTGCCAGCAGCGTAGGGGTAGGCAATGAGCAGTTCTTC. Protein sequence: CASSVGVGNEQFF.

This clonotype was seen more than once but under ten times. The rearrangement joins TRBV10-3 to TRBJ2-1, with 8 bases fitting TRBD2. From germline, CDR1 is ENHRY and CDR2 SYGVKD. This CDR3 contains 16 residues. V was pared by 6 bases and J by 2 bases, with 9 bases of the junction left unmatched. CDR3 nucleotide sequence: TGTGCCATCAGGGGGACCGGGACTAGGGCCTACAATGAGCAGTTCTTC. Protein product: CAIRGTGTRAYNEQFF.

This sequence joins TRBV11-2 and TRBJ2-1; D unclear. V was pared by 1 base and J by 8 bases, with 9 bases between. The CDR3 sequence is 13 residues long. Per germline, CDR1 SGHAT and CDR2 FQNNGV. The CDR3 DNA reads TGTGCCAGCAGCTTAGCACGATACGATGAGCAGTTCTTC. The encoded protein is CASSLARYDEQFF.

This clonotype was counted between two and nine times. This chain uses TRBV29-1 with TRBJ2-2; tentative D call: TRBD2 (5 bases). The germline CDR1 and CDR2 sequences are SQVTM and ANQGSEA. V gave up 1 base and J gave up 6 bases, with 15 bases separating them. The CDR3 spans 15 residues. The CDR3, as DNA: TGCAGCGTTGAAGTTGGTAGCGCTCAAGCCGGGGAGCTGTTTTTT. Its translation is CSVEVGSAQAGELFF.

As concerns this clonotype: A junction boundary mismatches the germline segment, possibly from a read error. The rearrangement joins TRBV2 to TRBJ2-3; a possible D gene is TRBD2 (7 bases). CDR1 SNHLY and CDR2 FYNNEI come from the germline V gene. CDR3 size: 17 residues. CDR3 loop: CTSSAGGQTTSTDTQYF. DNA of the CDR3: TGTACCAGCAGTGCCGGGGGGCAAACCACTAGCACAGATACGCAGTATTTT.

This clonotype appeared many times. J is TRBJ2-3 and V is TRBV20-1; tentatively, D is TRBD2 (5 bases). This CDR3 has 14 amino acids. V was shortened by 5 bases and J by 4 bases, with 16 bases between the two germline ends. Germline V gives CDR1 DFQATT, CDR2 SNEGSKA (reference sequence). CDR3 nucleotides: TGCAGTGCTGAAACGGGAAACCGTGCAGATACGCAGTATTTT. Protein sequence: CSAETGNRADTQYF.

This clonotype was counted a few times. V and J are TRBV5-1 and TRBJ2-3; 9 nucleotides match TRBD2. After removal of 4 bases from V and 1 base from J, the junction contained 4 bases not matched to a gene. Germline CDR1 SGHRS, CDR2 YFSETQ. The CDR3 covers 15 residues. The CDR3: CASSQIAGGTDTQYF. CDR3 coding DNA: TGCGCCAGCAGCCAGATAGCGGGGGGCACAGATACGCAGTATTTT.

This clonotype was seen at least ten times. This sequence joins TRBV9 and TRBJ2-1, with a possible D match to TRBD2 (5 bases). The CDR3 runs to 16 residues. V shed 0 bases and J shed 1 base, with 11 bases lying between them. The germline gives CDR1 SGDLS, CDR2 YYNGEE. CDR3 DNA sequence: TGTGCCAGCAGCGTAGGGGCGGGCGAATCCTACAATGAGCAGTTCTTC. It translates to CASSVGAGESYNEQFF.

This clonotype was seen many times. The chain couples TRBV7-9 to TRBJ2-7, with TRBD2 identical over 9 bases. In germline, CDR1 is SEHNR, CDR2 FQNEAQ (reference sequence). The CDR3 covers 14 residues. The V gene end was trimmed by 1 base and the J gene end by 6 bases; junction bases not matched to a gene: 4. CDR3 protein: CASSLVTSGGEQYF. The CDR3 DNA reads as TGTGCCAGCAGCTTAGTGACTAGCGGAGGCGAGCAGTACTTC.

This clonotype has at least ten counts. This chain links TRBV12-3 or TRBV12-4 with TRBJ1-1; TRBD1 is a possible D gene (6 bases). This CDR3 has 17 amino acids. V shed 4 bases and J shed 1 base, with 19 bases lying between them. The CDR3 DNA is TGTGCCAGCAGTTCCAAGGCATCCTCACAGGGGAACACTGAAGCTTTCTTT. As protein: CASSSKASSQGNTEAFF.

V usage is TRBV24-1 and J usage is TRBJ2-3; D unresolved. Trimming cost V 2 bases and J 0 bases, with 5 bases left between them. The CDR3 runs to 14 residues. CDR1 and CDR2 (germline): KGHDR, SFDVKD. The CDR3 nucleotides read TGTGCCACCAGTGATTCCTACAGCACAGATACGCAGTATTTT. It codes for CATSDSYSTDTQYF.

At least ten counts were recorded for this clonotype. The gene calls are TRBV4-2 and TRBJ2-7; tentatively, D is TRBD1 or TRBD2 (5 bases each). Trimming cost V 3 bases and J 0 bases, with 18 bases left between them. Germline-derived CDR1 and CDR2 are LGHNA and YNFKEQ. The CDR3 has 17 residues. In nucleotides, the CDR3 is TGTGCCAGCAGCCAGGTCCAGGGACCGTCGGTCTCCTACGAGCAGTACTTC. Protein sequence: CASSQVQGPSVSYEQYF.

The sample holds a few counts of this clonotype. V usage is TRBV6-1 and J usage is TRBJ2-7; TRBD2 agrees at 8 bases. V dropped 5 bases and J dropped 6; count of bases not matched to a gene: 6. Germline V gene sequence: CDR1 MNHNS, CDR2 SASEGT. The CDR3 is made up of 13 amino acids. CDR3 nucleotides: TGTGCCAGCAGTACCGGGGGGGCGGGCGAGCAGTACTTC. Translated, it gives CASSTGGAGEQYF.

This clonotype was picked up many times. This rearrangement joins TRBV29-1 to TRBJ2-3, with TRBD2 matching 8 bases. This CDR3 has 13 residues. Unmatched junction bases numbered 6, after V lost 6 bases and J lost 4 bases. Germline CDR1 and CDR2: SQVTM and ANQGSEA. The CDR3 loop is CSVYGRGADTQYF. The CDR3 DNA follows: TGCAGCGTCTACGGGAGGGGCGCAGATACGCAGTATTTT.

V is TRBV7-6 and J is TRBJ2-2; 8 bases are shared with TRBD2. This CDR3 has 16 residues. The trim removed 1 base at V and 3 bases at J, leaving 4 bases unmatched. From germline, CDR1 is SGHVS and CDR2 FNYEAQ. CDR3 loop: CASSLGGLVDTGELFF. CDR3 DNA sequence: TGTGCCAGCAGCTTAGGGGGACTAGTCGACACCGGGGAGCTGTTTTTT.